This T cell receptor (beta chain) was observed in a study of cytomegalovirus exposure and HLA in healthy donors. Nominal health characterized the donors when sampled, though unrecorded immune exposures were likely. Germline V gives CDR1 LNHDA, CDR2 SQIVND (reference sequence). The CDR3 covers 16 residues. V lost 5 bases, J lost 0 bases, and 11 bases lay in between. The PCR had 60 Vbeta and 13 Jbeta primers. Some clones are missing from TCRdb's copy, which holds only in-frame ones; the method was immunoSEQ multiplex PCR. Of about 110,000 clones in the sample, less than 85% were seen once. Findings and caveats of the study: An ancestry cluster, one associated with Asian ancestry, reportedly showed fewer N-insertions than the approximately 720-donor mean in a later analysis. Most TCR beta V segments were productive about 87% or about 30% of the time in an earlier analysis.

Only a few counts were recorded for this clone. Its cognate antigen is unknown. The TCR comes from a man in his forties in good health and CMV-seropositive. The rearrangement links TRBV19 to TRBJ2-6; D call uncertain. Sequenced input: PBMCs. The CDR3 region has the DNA TGTGCCAGTAGTTCCAACTCGGGCTCTGGGGCCAACGTCCTGACTTTC. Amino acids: CASSSNSGSGANVLTF.